These 19 T cell receptor beta chains were all obtained from the same sample, sequenced in a study of vaccination and CD4 T cells after COVID-19. Regarding time point: late sampling 161 to 241 days after vaccination in three convalescent patients. Treatment here: roughly 10-day PBMC culture with coronavirus spike peptide pools or control peptides (ViraFEST assay). Their recognized antigens are unknown. Once obtained from cultured CD4+ T cells, the DNA was sequenced using the Oncomine TCR Beta short-read assay. TCRdb re-derived calls from the PCR reads in MiXCR, one entry per CDR3 protein. The sample contains about 21,000 distinct CDR3 sequences, roughly 50% of which appear only once. The sample was CD4+ T cells from blood, cultured in vitro, taken about 7 months after SARS-CoV-2 vaccination. The receptors shown here come from a human donor who had recovered from COVID-19.

This chain joins TRBV2 and TRBJ2-5; 8 bases are shared with TRBD2. The CDR3 has 13 amino acids. V lost 4 bases to trimming and J lost 5 bases; unmatched junction nucleotides: 3. The germline V gene encodes CDR1 SNHLY and CDR2 FYNNEI. The CDR3 sequence is CASSVLAGETQYF. CDR3 bases: TGTGCCAGCAGTGTCCTAGCGGGCGAGACCCAGTACTTC.

This clonotype was counted a few times. The gene calls are TRBV20-1 and TRBJ1-2; D not certain. The CDR3 covers 11 residues. The germline gives CDR1 DFQATT, CDR2 SNEGSKA (reference sequence). CDR3 in amino acids: CSHLGRGGYTF. In DNA form, the CDR3 reads TGCAGCCACTTAGGGCGGGGTGGCTACACCTTC.

V is TRBV10-1 and J is TRBJ2-7; possible D gene TRBD2, 5 bases. This CDR3 is built from 17 residues. In germline, CDR1 is WNHNN, CDR2 SYGVQD (reference sequence). V lost 7 bases and J lost 2, with 24 bases in between. CDR3 protein: CASKVTREGVGTYEQYF. DNA of the CDR3: TGCGCCAGCAAGGTCACTCGTGAGGGAGTCGGGACCTACGAGCAGTACTTC.

This clonotype was recorded a few times. V and J are TRBV20-1 and TRBJ1-1; D gene ambiguous. Germline-derived CDR1 and CDR2 are DFQATT and SNEGSKA (reference sequence). This CDR3 is 13 amino acids long. Trimming cost V 6 bases and J 4 bases, with 15 bases left between them. The CDR3 loop reads CSASWLDATEAFF. The CDR3 bases are TGCAGTGCCAGTTGGCTTGATGCCACTGAAGCTTTCTTT.

V usage is TRBV5-1 and J usage is TRBJ2-1; D gene uncertain. CDR1 is SGHRS and CDR2 is YFSETQ in the germline V gene. There are 13 residues in the CDR3. Trimming took 0 bases from V and 6 from J, leaving 7 bases between them. The CDR3 nucleotides are TGCGCCAGCAGCTTGGGCCAGGCCAATGAGCAGTTCTTC. Protein: CASSLGQANEQFF.

The chain combines TRBV20-1 with TRBJ1-5; D unresolved. CDR3 size: 12 residues. V was trimmed by 3 bases and J by 5 bases, leaving 8 bases between them. Per germline, CDR1 DFQATT and CDR2 SNEGSKA (reference sequence). The CDR3 bases are TGCAGTGCTAGTGTCAGTGATCAGCCCCAGCATTTT. Its protein product is CSASVSDQPQHF.

This clonotype was counted between two and nine times. The chain joins TRBV7-2 to TRBJ2-5; 8 bases fit TRBD2. The CDR3 totals 16 residues. Germline V gives CDR1 SGHTA, CDR2 FQGNSA. V lost 2 bases, J lost 5 bases, and 10 bases stayed unmatched. CDR3 DNA: TGTGCCAGCAGCTTATCCAGCGGGAGCTTCGGGGAGACCCAGTACTTC. It is translated as CASSLSSGSFGETQYF. Full variable domain (remainder filled in from reference TRBV7-2 and TRBJ2-5): GAGVSQSPSNKVTEKGKDVELRCDPISGHTALYWYRQSLGQGLEFLIYFQGNSAPDKSGLPSDRFSAERTGGSVSTLTIQRTQQEDSAVYLCASSLSSGSFGETQYFGPGTRLLVL.

This chain uses TRBV6-2 or TRBV6-3 with TRBJ1-5; 10 bases map to TRBD1. The CDR3 contains 14 residues. Germline CDR1 reads MNHEY; CDR2 reads SVGEGT. V shed 5 bases, J shed 5 bases, and the junction held 3 bases outside the gene matches. Here the CDR3 reads CASSRTGGHQPQHF. The CDR3 DNA follows: TGTGCCAGCAGTCGGACAGGGGGTCATCAGCCCCAGCATTTT.

The chain joins TRBV24-1 to TRBJ2-7, with D perhaps TRBD1 or TRBD2 (5 bases each). V was pared by 2 bases and J by 11 bases, with 18 bases between. Germline CDR1 and CDR2: KGHDR and SFDVKD. The CDR3 totals 14 residues. The CDR3: CATSDSRGPSPEYF. The CDR3 coding sequence is TGTGCCACCAGTGATTCGAGGGGTCCTAGCCCAGAGTACTTC.

CDR3 nucleotide sequence: TGTGCCAGCAGCTCCCCGACTAGCGGGGTTGAGACCCAGTACTTC. Translating gives CASSSPTSGVETQYF. The J gene is TRBJ2-5, the V gene TRBV5-4; 11 bases fit TRBD2. With 3 bases clipped from V and 5 bases from J, the junction kept 6 bases outside the gene matches. CDR1 is SGHNT and CDR2 is YYREEE in the germline V gene (reference sequence). The CDR3 contains 15 residues.

This chain uses TRBV5-1 with TRBJ2-7; 7 nucleotides line up with TRBD1. The germline V gene has CDR1 SGHRS and CDR2 YFSETQ. V was clipped by 1 base and J by 0 bases; unmatched bases: 4. This CDR3 is built from 15 residues. The CDR3 bases are TGCGCCAGCAGCTTGACAGGGGACCCCTCCTACGAGCAGTACTTC. It codes for CASSLTGDPSYEQYF.

The chain uses TRBV6-1 and TRBJ1-2; 8 bases map to TRBD1. In germline, CDR1 is MNHNS, CDR2 SASEGT. V gave up 1 base and J gave up 6 bases; unmatched junction bases: 1. This CDR3 has 13 amino acids. The CDR3 reads CASSEVDRDGYTF. The CDR3 DNA is TGTGCCAGCAGTGAAGTGGACAGGGATGGCTACACCTTC.

A few counts support this clonotype. This chain joins TRBV7-8 and TRBJ1-1, with D perhaps matching TRBD1 (5 bases). V gave up 5 bases and J gave up 4 bases, with 8 bases separating them. The CDR3 length is 12 residues. From germline, CDR1 is SGHVS and CDR2 FQNEAQ. The CDR3 DNA follows: TGTGCCAGCAGCCCGGACATCACTGAAGCTTTCTTT. Encoded protein: CASSPDITEAFF.

V gene TRBV7-2 combines with J gene TRBJ2-7; TRBD1 matches at 8 bases. The CDR3 has 16 amino acids. Unmatched junction bases numbered 10, after V lost 3 bases and J lost 3 bases. Germline CDR1 SGHTA, CDR2 FQGNSA. CDR3 amino acids: CASSFGPIGTGYEQYF. The CDR3 nucleotides read TGTGCCAGCAGCTTCGGGCCTATAGGGACAGGCTACGAGCAGTACTTC.

The table lists this clonotype with a few counts. The chain is built from TRBV20-1 and TRBJ2-1; 7 nucleotides match TRBD2. The CDR3 runs to 14 residues. J was trimmed by 4 bases and V by 5 bases; bases with no gene match: 8. Germline CDR1 and CDR2: DFQATT and SNEGSKA (reference sequence). In DNA form, the CDR3 reads TGCAGTGCTTATACAAGGCGGGGGTACAATGAGCAGTTCTTC. This codes for CSAYTRRGYNEQFF.

The rearrangement joins TRBV20-1 to TRBJ1-1; a possible D gene is TRBD1 (5 bases). Trimming pared 0 bases from V and 5 bases from J, leaving 13 bases between. Germline values: CDR1 DFQATT, CDR2 SNEGSKA (reference sequence). There are 14 residues in the CDR3. The CDR3 sequence: CSARDPGPATEAFF. The CDR3 nucleotides read TGCAGTGCTAGAGATCCGGGGCCCGCGACTGAAGCTTTCTTT.

The CDR3 DNA sequence: TGCGCCAGCAGCCAAGGCGGGGGGAGTGGCTATGGCTACACCTTC. Translation gives CASSQGGGSGYGYTF. J is TRBJ1-2 and V is TRBV4-3; tentatively, D is TRBD1 (5 bases). Between the trimmed V and J ends, which lost 1 base and 4 bases, there was a span of 13 bases. The CDR3 has 15 amino acids. From germline, CDR1 is LGHNA and CDR2 YSLEER.

The CDR3 DNA is TGCGCCAGCACCACGACCACTAGCGGGAATTTGGCAGATACGCAGTATTTT. This translates into CASTTTTSGNLADTQYF. V is TRBV10-1 and J is TRBJ2-3; TRBD2 aligns across 10 bases. Germline V lookup: CDR1 WNHNN, CDR2 SYGVQD (reference sequence). The V segment lost 7 bases and the J segment 4 bases; nucleotides outside the gene matches: 14. This CDR3 spans 17 amino acids.

The rearrangement uses TRBV7-8 and TRBJ1-1; 7 positions match TRBD1. Germline trimming cut 5 bases from V and 3 bases from J; bases unmatched to any gene: 12. This CDR3 has 16 residues. Germline lookup yields CDR1 SGHVS and CDR2 FQNEAQ. In DNA form, the CDR3 reads TGTGCCAGCAGCCCGAACAGGGGTCTGGAGGACACTGAAGCTTTCTTT. Its translation: CASSPNRGLEDTEAFF.